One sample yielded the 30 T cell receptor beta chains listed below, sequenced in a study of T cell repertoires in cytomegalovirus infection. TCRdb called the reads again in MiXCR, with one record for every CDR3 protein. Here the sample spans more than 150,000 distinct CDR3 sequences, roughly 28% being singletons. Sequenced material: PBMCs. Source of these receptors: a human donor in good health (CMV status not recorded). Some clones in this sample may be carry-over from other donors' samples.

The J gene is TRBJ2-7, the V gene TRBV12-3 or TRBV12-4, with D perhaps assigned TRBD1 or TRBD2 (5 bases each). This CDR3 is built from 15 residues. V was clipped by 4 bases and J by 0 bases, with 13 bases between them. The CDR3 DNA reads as TGTGCCAGCAGTTACGGGGCCGCGAACTCCTACGAGCAGTACTTC. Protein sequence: CASSYGAANSYEQYF.

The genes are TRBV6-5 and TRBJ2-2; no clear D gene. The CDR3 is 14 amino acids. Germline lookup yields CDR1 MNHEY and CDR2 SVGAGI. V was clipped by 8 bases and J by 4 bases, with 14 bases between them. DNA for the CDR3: TGTGCCAGCCGTCGAGGTTCCTTCACCGGGGAGCTGTTTTTT. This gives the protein CASRRGSFTGELFF.

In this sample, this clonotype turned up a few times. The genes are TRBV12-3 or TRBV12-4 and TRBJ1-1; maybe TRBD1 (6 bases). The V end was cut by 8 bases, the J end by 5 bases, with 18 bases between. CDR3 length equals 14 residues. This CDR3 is CASLKQGRWTEAFF. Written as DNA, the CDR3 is TGTGCCAGCTTGAAACAGGGTCGATGGACTGAAGCTTTCTTT.

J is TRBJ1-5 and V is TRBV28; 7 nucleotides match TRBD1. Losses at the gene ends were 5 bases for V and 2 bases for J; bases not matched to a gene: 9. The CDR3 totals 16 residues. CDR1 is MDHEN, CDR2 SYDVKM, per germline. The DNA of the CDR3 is TGTGCCAGCAGTGGCTCGACAGGGTTCGGCAATCAGCCCCAGCATTTT. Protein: CASSGSTGFGNQPQHF.

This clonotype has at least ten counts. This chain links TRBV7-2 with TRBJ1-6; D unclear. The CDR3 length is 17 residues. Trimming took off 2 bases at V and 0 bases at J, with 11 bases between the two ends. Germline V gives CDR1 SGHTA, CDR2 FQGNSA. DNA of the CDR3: TGTGCCAGCAGCTTAATGTCGTCGAGCTCCTATAATTCACCCCTCCACTTT. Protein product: CASSLMSSSSYNSPLHF.

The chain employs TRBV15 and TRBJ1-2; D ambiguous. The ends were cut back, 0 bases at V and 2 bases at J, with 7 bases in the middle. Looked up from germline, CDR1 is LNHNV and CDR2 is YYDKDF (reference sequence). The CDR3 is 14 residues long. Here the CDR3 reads CATSRDPANYGYTF. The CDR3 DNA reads TGTGCCACCAGCAGAGATCCGGCAAACTATGGCTACACCTTC.

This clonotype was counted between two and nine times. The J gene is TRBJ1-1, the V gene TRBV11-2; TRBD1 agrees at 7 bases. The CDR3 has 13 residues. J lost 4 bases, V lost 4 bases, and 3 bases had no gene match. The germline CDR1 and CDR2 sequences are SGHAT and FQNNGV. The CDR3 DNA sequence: TGTGCCAGCAGCTCCACAGGGGTCACTGAAGCTTTCTTT. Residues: CASSSTGVTEAFF. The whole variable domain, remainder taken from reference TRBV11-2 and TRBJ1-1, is EAGVAQSPRYKIIEKRQSVAFWCNPISGHATLYWYQQILGQGPKLLIQFQNNGVVDDSQLPKDRFSAERLKGVDSTLKIQPAKLEDSAVYLCASSSTGVTEAFFGQGTRLTVV.

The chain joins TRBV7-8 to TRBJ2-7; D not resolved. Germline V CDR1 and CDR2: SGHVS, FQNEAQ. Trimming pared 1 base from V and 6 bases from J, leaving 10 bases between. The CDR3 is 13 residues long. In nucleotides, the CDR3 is TGTGCCAGCAGCTTAGAGGTAGGACGCGAGCAGTACTTC. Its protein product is CASSLEVGREQYF.

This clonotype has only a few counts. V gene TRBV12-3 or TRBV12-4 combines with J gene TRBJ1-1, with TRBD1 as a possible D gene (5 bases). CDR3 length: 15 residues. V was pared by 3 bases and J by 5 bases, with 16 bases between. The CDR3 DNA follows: TGTGCCAGCAGTTTTAGCGGGGGACGGAAGACTGAAGCTTTCTTT. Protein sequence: CASSFSGGRKTEAFF.

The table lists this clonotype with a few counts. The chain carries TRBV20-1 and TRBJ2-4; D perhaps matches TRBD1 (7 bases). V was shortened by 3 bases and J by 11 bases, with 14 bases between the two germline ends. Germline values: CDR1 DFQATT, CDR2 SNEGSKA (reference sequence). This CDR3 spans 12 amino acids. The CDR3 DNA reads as TGCAGTGCTAGCCGGAGGGGGACAGTTCAGTACTTC. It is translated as CSASRRGTVQYF.

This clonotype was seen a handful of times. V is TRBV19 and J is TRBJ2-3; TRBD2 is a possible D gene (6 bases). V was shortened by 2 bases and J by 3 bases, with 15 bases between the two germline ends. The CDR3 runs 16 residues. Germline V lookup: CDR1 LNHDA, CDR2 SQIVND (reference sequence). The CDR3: CASSISGGIRTDTQYF. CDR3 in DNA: TGTGCCAGTAGTATATCAGGAGGGATACGTACAGATACGCAGTATTTT.

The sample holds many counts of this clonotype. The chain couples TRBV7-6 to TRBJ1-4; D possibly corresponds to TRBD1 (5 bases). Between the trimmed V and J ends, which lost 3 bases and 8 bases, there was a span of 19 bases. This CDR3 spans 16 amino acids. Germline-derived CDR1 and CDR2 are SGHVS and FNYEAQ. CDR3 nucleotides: TGTGCCAGCAGCTTTCCGACAGCAAAGGGAAAGGAAAAACTGTTTTTT. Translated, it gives CASSFPTAKGKEKLFF.

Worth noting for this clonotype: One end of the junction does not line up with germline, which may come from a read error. For the CDR3, the DNA is TGTGCCAACAGCTTAGGGCAGGGGAGTAATTATGAGCAGTTCTTC. Its protein is CANSLGQGSNYEQFF. The rearrangement joins TRBV7-2 to TRBJ2-1; D possibly corresponds to TRBD1 (6 bases). Germline V gives CDR1 SGHTA, CDR2 FQGNSA. This CDR3 comprises 15 residues. Drawing the rest from reference TRBV7-2 and TRBJ2-1, the complete variable domain is GAGVSQSPSNKVTEKGKDVELRCDPISGHTALYWYRQSLGQGLEFLIYFQGNSAPDKSGLPSDRFSAERTGGSVSTLTIQRTQQEDSAVYLCANSLGQGSNYEQFFGPGTRLTVL.

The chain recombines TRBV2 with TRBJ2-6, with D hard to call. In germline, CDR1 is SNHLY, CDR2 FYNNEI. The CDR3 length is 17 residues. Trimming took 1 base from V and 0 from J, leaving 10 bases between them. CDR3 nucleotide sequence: TGTGCCAGCAGTGAAGACGACACAAGCTCTGGGGCCAACGTCCTGACTTTC. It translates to CASSEDDTSSGANVLTF.

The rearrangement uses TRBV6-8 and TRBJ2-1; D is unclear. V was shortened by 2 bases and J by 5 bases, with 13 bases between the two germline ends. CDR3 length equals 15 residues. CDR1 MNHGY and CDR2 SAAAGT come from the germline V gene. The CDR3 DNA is TGTGCCAGCAGTTACCGTCCTGACTTGAACAATGAGCAGTTCTTC. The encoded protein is CASSYRPDLNNEQFF.

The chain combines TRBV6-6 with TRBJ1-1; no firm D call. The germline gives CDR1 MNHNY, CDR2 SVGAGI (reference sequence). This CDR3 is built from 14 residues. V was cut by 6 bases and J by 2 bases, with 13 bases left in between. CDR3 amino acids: CASRTGSDNTEAFF. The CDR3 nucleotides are TGTGCCAGCAGAACGGGGAGCGACAACACTGAAGCTTTCTTT.

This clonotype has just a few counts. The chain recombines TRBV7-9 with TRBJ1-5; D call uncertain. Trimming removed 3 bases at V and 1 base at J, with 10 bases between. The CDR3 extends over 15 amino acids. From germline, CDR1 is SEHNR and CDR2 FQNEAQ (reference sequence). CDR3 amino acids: CASSFEKNSNQPQHF. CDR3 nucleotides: TGTGCCAGCAGCTTCGAGAAAAACAGCAATCAGCCCCAGCATTTT.

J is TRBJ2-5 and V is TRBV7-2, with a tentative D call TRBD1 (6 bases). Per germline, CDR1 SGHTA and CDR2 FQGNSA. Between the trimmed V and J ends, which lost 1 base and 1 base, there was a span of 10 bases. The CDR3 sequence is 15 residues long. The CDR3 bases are TGTGCCAGCAGCTTAGACAGGGAACTCCAAGAGACCCAGTACTTC. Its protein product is CASSLDRELQETQYF.

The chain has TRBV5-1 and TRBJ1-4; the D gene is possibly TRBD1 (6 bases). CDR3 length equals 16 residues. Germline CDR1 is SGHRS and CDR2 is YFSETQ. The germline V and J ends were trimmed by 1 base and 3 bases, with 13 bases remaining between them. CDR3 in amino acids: CASSLQGIEANEKLFF. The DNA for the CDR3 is TGCGCCAGCAGCTTGCAGGGGATCGAGGCTAATGAAAAACTGTTTTTT. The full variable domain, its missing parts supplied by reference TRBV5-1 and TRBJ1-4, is KAGVTQTPRYLIKTRGQQVTLSCSPISGHRSVSWYQQTPGQGLQFLFEYFSETQRNKGNFPGRFSGRQFSNSRSEMNVSTLELGDSALYLCASSLQGIEANEKLFFGSGTQLSVL.

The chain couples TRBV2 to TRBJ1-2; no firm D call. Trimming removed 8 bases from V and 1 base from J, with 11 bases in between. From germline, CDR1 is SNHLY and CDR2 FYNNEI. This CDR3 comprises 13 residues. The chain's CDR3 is CASGTDLNYGYTF. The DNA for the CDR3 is TGTGCCAGCGGAACAGACCTTAACTATGGCTACACCTTC.

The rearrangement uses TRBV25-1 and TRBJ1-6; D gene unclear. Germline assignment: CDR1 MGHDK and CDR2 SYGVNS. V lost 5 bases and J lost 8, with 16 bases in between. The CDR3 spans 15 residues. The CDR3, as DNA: TGTGCCAGCAGTCCTAAATTTGGGCGATATTCACCCCTCCACTTT. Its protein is CASSPKFGRYSPLHF. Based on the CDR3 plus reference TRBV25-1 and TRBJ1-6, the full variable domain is EADIYQTPRYLVIGTGKKITLECSQTMGHDKMYWYQQDPGMELHLIHYSYGVNSTEKGDLSSESTVSRIRTEHFPLTLESARPSHTSQYLCASSPKFGRYSPLHFGNGTRLTVT.

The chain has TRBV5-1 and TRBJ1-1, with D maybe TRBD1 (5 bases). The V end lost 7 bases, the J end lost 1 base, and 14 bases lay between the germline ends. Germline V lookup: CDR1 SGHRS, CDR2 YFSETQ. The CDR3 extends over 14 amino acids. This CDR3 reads CASRRGDENTEAFF. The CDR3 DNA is TGCGCCAGCCGGCGGGGGGACGAGAACACTGAAGCTTTCTTT.

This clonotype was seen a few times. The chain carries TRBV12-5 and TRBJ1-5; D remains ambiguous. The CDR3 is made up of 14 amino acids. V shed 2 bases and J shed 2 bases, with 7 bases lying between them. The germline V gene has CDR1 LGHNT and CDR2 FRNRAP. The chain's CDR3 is CASGLNGGNQPQHF. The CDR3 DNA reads TGTGCTAGTGGTTTGAATGGAGGCAATCAGCCCCAGCATTTT.

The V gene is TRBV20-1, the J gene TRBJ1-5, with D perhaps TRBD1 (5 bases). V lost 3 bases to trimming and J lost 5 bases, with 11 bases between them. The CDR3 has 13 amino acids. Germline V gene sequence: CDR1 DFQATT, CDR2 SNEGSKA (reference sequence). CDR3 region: CSASAGMDQPQHF. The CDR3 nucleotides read TGCAGTGCTAGCGCAGGGATGGATCAGCCCCAGCATTTT.

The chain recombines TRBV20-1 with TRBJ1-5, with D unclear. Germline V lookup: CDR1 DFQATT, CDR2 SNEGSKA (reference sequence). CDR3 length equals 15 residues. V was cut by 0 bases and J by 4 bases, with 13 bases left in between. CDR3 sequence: CSARDRRGGNQPQHF. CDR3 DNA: TGCAGTGCTAGAGATCGACGCGGAGGGAATCAGCCCCAGCATTTT.

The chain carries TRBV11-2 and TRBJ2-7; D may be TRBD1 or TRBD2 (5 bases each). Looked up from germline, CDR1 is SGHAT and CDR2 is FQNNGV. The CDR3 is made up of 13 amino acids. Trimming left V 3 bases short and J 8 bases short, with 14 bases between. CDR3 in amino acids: CASSLGVPTKQYF. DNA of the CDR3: TGTGCCAGCAGCTTGGGGGTACCTACGAAGCAGTACTTC.

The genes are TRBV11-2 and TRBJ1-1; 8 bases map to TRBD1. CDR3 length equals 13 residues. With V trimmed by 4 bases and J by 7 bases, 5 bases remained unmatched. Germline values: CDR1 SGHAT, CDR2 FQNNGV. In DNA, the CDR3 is TGTGCCAGCAGCTCCCCTGACAGGGGTGAAGCTTTCTTT. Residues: CASSSPDRGEAFF.

As DNA, the CDR3 is TGTGCCAGCTCACCATCAGCTTACTATGGCTACACCTTC. This encodes CASSPSAYYGYTF. The chain is built from TRBV18 and TRBJ1-2; D not resolved. V was cut by 2 bases and J by 3 bases, with 7 bases left in between. The CDR3 sequence is 13 residues long. The germline CDR1 and CDR2 sequences are KGHSH and LQKENI.

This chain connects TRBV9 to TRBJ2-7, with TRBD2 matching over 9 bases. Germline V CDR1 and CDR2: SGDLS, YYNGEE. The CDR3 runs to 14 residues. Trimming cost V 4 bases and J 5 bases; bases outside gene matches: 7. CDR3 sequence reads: CASSSGQRGDEQYF. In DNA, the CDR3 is TGTGCCAGCAGCAGTGGCCAGCGGGGGGACGAGCAGTACTTC.

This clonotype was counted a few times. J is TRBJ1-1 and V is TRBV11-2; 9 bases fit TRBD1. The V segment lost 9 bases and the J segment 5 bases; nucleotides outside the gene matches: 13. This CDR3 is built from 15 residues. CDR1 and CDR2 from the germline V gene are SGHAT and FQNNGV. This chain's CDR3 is CASSLTGTGRTEAFF. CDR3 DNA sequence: TGTGCCAGTAGCCTAACCGGGACAGGGAGAACTGAAGCTTTCTTT.